Here is one TCR beta chain with its context. The CDR3 extends over 16 amino acids. The ends were cut back, 4 bases at V and 5 bases at J, with 22 bases in the middle. CDR1 is SGHRS and CDR2 is YFSETQ in the germline V gene. The data belong to a study of shared clonotypes between healthy human individuals. Assay: immunoSEQ multiplex PCR; the TCRdb copy retains only in-frame clones and omits some. The sample lists approximately 2,200,000 clones; roughly 91% were seen once. Naive-designated CD8 cells lacked CD45RO, were positively enriched for CCR7, and omitted terminally differentiated effector memory CD45RA+ cells. The donors, all of them Caucasian adults, lived in Nashville, Tennessee.

V gene TRBV5-1 combines with J gene TRBJ2-7; D is perhaps TRBD2 (5 bases). The TCR sequence derives from a man between 18 and 29 years old in good health. Some clones in this sample may be carry-over from other donors' samples. Sequencing was done on a sample of naive CD8+ T cells from PBMCs. The CDR3 reads CASSPSKTGILHEQYF. The DNA for the CDR3 is TGCGCCAGCAGCCCCTCCAAAACGGGAATCCTCCACGAGCAGTACTTC.